The following is a T cell receptor beta chain sequence with its context. The target antigen is unknown. These data are taken from a study of T cell responses to AZD1222 COVID-19 vaccine. Overall study findings and caveats: Vaccine-related CD4 TCRs covered spike, predominating at 160-218 and 743-854.

V gave up 2 bases and J gave up 7 bases, with 12 bases separating them. The CDR3 spans 13 residues. Germline CDR1 is LGHNT and CDR2 is FRNRAP. The protocol was immunoSEQ multiplex PCR, while the TCRdb copy is restricted to in-frame clones and leaves out a portion. This repertoire shows about 180,000 clones, 80% to 90% found once; its top ten account for roughly 11%. V usage is TRBV12-5 and J usage is TRBJ2-7, with unresolved D. The TCR comes from an adult who received the AZD1222 COVID-19 vaccine. Material: peripheral blood, obtained 28 days after the second AZD1222 dose. The CDR3: CASGLSASAEQYF. Written as DNA, the CDR3 is TGTGCTAGTGGTTTGTCCGCGAGTGCAGAGCAGTACTTC.